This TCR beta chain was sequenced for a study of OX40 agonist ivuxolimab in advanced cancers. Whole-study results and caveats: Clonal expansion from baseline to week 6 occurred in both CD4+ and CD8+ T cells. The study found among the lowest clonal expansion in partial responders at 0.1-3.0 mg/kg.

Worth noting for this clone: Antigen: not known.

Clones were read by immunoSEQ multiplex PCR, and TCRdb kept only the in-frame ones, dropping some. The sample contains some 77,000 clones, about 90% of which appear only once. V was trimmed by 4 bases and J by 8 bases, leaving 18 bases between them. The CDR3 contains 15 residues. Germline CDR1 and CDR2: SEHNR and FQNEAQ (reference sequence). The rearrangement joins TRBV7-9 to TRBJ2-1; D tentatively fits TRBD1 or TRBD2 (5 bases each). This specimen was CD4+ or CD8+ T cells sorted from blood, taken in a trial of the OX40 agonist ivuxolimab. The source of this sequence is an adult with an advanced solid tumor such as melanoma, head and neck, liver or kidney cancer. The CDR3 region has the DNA TGTGCCAGCAGCTCACCCCCGACAGCGGTCGATGAGCAGTTCTTC. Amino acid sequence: CASSSPPTAVDEQFF.